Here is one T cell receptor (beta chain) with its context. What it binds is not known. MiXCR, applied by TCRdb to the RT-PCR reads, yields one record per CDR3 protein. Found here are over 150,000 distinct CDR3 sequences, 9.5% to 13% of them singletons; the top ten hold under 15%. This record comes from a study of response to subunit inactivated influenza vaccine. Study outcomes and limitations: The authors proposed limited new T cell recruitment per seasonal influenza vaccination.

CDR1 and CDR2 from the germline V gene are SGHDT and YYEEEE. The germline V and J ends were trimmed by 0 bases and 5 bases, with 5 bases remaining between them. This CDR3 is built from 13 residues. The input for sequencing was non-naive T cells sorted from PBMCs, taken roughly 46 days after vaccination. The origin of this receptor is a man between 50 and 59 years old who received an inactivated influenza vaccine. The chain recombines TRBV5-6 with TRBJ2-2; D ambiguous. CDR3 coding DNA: TGTGCCAGCAGCTTGGAGAGGACCGGGGAGCTGTTTTTT. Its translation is CASSLERTGELFF.